This T cell receptor beta chain was retrieved from a study of T cell clonality in common variable immunodeficiency. General observations from the study: Fewer TCRbeta clones were shared among CVID subjects than controls. Links between repertoire features and CVID complications were heterogeneity-limited.

Heparinized whole blood, about 4.5 to 9 ml, came from each donor. In regard to this clone: No antigen is known for it. The read ends 3 residues early relative to the CDR3; the germline J gene fills the gap.

Germline V gene lookup returns CDR1 SEHNR and CDR2 FQNEAQ (reference sequence). The CDR3 runs to 15 residues. Clones were sequenced by immunoSEQ multiplex PCR, and TCRdb holds only the in-frame ones, with some missing. Altogether about 59,000 clones were found in the sample, and no singletons occur. The gene calls are TRBV7-9 and TRBJ1-2, with D unclear. The sequence was obtained from a person aged 18 to 70 in good health. The sample was peripheral blood mononuclear cells. Incomplete CDR3 DNA: TGTGCCAGCAGCCTCCCGGGGAGGAGCTCCTACGAC. Its protein product is CASSLPGRSSYD. Given in full, the CDR3 is CASSLPGRSSYDYTF.